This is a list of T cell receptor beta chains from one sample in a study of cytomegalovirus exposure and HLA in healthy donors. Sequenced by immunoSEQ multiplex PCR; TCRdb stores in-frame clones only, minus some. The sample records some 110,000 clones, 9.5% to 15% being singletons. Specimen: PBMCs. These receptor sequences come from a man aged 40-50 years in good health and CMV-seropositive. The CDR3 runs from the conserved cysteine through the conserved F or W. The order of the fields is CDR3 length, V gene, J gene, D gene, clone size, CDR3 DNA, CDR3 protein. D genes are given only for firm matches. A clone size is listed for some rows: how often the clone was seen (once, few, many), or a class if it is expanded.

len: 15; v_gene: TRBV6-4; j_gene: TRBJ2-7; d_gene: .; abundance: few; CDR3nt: TGTGCCAGCAGCTCCCACACACACCTCTCCTACGAGCAGTACTTC; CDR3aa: CASSSHTHLSYEQYF
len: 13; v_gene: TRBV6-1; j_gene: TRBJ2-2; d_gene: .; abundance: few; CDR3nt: TGTGCCATGAGATGGGAGGTCACCGGGGAGCTGTTTTTT; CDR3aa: CAMRWEVTGELFF
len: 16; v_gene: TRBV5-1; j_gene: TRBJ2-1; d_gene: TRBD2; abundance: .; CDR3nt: TGCGCCAGCAGCTTCACTAGCGGGACGTCCTACAATGAGCAGTTCTTC; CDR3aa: CASSFTSGTSYNEQFF
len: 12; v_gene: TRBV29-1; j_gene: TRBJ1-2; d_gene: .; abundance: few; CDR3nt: TGCAGCGTTGATAGGGCAGCGGACGGCTACACCTTC; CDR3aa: CSVDRAADGYTF
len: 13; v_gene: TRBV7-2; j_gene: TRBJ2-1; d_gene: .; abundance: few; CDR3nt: TGTGCCAGCAGCTTCGGGACTGTCAATGAGCAGTTCTTC; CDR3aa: CASSFGTVNEQFF
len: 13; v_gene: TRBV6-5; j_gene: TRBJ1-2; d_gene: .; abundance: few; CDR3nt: TGTGCCAGCAGTTTCAGGGTTCACTATGGCTACACCTTC; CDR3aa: CASSFRVHYGYTF
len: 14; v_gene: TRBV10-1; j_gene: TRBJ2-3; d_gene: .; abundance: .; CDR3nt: TGCGCCAGCAGTCAAGCGGTCAGCACAGATACGCAGTATTTT; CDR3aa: CASSQAVSTDTQYF
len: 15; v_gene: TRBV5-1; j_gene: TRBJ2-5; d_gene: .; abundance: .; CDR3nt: TGTGCCAGCAGCCCCCACGGGGGGCGAAAAGAGACCCAGTACTTC; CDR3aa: CASSPHGGRKETQYF
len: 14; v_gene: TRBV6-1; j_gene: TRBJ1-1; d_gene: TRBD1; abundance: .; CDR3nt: TGTGCCAGCAGGGCGACAGGGTTCGTCACTGAAGCTTTCTTT; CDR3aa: CASRATGFVTEAFF
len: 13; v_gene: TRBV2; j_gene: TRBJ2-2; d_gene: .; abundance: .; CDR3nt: TGTGCCACCACTAGTACGAACACCGGGGAGCTGTTTTTT; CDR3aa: CATTSTNTGELFF
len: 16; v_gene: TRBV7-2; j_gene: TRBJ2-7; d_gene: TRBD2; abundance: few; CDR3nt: TGTGCCAGCAGCTTAGAGGCGGGAGGGACTCTTGGCGAGCAGTACTTC; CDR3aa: CASSLEAGGTLGEQYF
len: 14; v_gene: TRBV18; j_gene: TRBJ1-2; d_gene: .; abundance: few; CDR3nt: TGTGCCAGCTCACCCCAAAACAGGTTGGGTGGCTACACCTTC; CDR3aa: CASSPQNRLGGYTF
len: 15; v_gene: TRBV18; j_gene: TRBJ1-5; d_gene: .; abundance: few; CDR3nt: TGTGCCAGCTCACCAGAGGCGAGGGGCAATCAGCCCCAGCATTTT; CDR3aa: CASSPEARGNQPQHF
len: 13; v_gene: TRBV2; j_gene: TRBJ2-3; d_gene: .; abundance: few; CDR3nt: TGTGCCACAGTACAGGGATGGGCAGATACGCAGTATTTT; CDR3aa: CATVQGWADTQYF
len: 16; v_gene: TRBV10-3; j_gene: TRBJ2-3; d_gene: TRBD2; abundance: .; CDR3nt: TGTGCCATCAGTTTTAGCGGGAGTGCCCTCACAGATACGCAGTATTTT; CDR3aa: CAISFSGSALTDTQYF
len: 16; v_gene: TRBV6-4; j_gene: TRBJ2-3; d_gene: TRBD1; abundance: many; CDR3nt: TGTGCCAGCAGTGCATCCGGGACAGGGGGCGCAGATACGCAGTATTTT; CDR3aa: CASSASGTGGADTQYF
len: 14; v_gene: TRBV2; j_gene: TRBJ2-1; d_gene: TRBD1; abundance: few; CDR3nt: TGTGCCAGCAGGGACAGGTCCACCTCCGGTGAGCAGTTCTTC; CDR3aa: CASRDRSTSGEQFF
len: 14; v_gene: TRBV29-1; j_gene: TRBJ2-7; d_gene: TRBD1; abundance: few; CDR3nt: TGCAGCGTTGCAGTGACAGGGCCAGGGGAAGGTCTGGACTTC; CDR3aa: CSVAVTGPGEGLDF
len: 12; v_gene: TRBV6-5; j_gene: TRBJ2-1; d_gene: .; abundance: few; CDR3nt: TGTGCCAGCAGTTACGGGGGGTTTGAACAGTTCTTC; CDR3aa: CASSYGGFEQFF
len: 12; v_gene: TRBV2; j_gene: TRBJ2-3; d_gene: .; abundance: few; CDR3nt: TGTGCCTCAGGAACTGGCACAGATACGCAGTATTTT; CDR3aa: CASGTGTDTQYF
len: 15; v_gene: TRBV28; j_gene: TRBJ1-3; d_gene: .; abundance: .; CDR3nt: TGTGCCAGCAGCCGCGCCCCTATCTCTGGAAACACCATATATTTT; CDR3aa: CASSRAPISGNTIYF
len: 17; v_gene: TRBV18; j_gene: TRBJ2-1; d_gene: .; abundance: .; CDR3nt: TGTGCCAGCTCACCACCCCTAGCTAGCATGTTCGGTCATGAGCAGTTCTTC; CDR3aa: CASSPPLASMFGHEQFF
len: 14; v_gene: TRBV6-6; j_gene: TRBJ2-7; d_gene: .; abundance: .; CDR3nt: TGTGCCAGCATCCAGGGGGGTACGTACTACGAGCAGTACTTC; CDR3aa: CASIQGGTYYEQYF
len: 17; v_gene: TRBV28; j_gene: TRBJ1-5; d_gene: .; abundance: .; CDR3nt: TGTGCCAGCTGCCGCGGTAGCCACAAGCGGCGCAATCAGCCCCAGCATTTT; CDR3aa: CASCRGSHKRRNQPQHF
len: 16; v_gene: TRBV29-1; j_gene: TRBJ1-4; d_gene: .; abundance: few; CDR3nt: TGCAGCGTTGAAGATAGTCGGGCAGCGGCGGGTGAAAAACTGTTTTTT; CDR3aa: CSVEDSRAAAGEKLFF
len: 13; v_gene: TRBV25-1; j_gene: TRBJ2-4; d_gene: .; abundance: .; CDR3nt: TGTGCCAGCAGGTCGGGAGCCAAAAACATTCAGTACTTC; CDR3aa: CASRSGAKNIQYF
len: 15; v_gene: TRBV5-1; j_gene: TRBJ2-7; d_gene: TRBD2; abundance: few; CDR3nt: TGCGCCAGCAGCTATGGACTAGCGGGAAACGGGGAGCAGTACTTC; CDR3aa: CASSYGLAGNGEQYF
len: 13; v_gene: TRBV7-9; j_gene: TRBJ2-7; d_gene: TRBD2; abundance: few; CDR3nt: TGTGCCAGCAGCTCCTCTAGCGGCTACGAGCAGTACTTC; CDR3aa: CASSSSSGYEQYF
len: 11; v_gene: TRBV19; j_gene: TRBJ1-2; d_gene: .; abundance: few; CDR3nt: TGTGCCAGTACCCCAGGCTATGGCTACACCTTC; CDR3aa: CASTPGYGYTF
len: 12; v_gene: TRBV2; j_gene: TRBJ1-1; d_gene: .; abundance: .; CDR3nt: TGTGCCACGAGAACGCGGACAGTTGAAGCTTTCTTT; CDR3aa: CATRTRTVEAFF
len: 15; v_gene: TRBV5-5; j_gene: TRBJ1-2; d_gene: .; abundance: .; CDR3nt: TGTGCCAGCACCACCCAGGTGGCAGGGGAAGGGGGCTACACCTTC; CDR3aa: CASTTQVAGEGGYTF
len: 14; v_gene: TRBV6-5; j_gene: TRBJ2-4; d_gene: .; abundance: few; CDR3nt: TGTGCCAGCTGGGCAGGGGAGTCCAAAAACATTCAGTACTTC; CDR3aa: CASWAGESKNIQYF
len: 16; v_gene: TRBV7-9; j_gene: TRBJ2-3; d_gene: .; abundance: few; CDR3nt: TGTGCCAGCAGCTTAGGGCGGGATTTTAACACAGATACGCAGTATTTT; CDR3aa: CASSLGRDFNTDTQYF
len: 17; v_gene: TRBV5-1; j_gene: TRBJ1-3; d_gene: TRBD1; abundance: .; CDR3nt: TGCGCCAGCAGCCTCGACCTCACAGGGGTGAGCGGAAACACCATATATTTT; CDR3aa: CASSLDLTGVSGNTIYF
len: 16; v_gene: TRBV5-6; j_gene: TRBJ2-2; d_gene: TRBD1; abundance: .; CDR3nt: TGTGCCAGCAGCTTGGCAACGGGACAGGGGTTCGGGGAGCTGTTTTTT; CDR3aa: CASSLATGQGFGELFF
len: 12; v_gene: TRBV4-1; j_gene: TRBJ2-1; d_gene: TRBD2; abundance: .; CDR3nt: TGCGCCAGCAGCCAAGTGGGATTAGCGGGGGTCTTC; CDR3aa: CASSQVGLAGVF
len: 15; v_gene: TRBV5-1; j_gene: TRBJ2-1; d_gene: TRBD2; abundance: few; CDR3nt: TGCGCCAGCAGCTCACTAGCGGGAGGGGCGGATGAGCAGTTCTTC; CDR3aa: CASSSLAGGADEQFF
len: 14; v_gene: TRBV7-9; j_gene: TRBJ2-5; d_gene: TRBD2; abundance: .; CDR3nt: TGTGCCAGCAGGGCTAGCGGGAGAAAAGAGACCCAGTACTTC; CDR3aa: CASRASGRKETQYF
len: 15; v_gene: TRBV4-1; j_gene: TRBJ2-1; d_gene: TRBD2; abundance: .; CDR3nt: TGCGCCAGCAGCCAATTGGGACTAGCTTCTGGTGAGCAGTTCTTC; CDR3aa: CASSQLGLASGEQFF
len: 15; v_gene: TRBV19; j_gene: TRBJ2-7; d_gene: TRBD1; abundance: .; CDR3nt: TGTGCCAGTAATCGTGGGCAGGGGGCCTCCTACGAGCAGTACTTC; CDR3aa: CASNRGQGASYEQYF
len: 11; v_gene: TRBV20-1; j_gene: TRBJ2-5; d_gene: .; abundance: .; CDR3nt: TGCAGTGCTAGAGTAGGGGTAGACCAGTACTTC; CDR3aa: CSARVGVDQYF
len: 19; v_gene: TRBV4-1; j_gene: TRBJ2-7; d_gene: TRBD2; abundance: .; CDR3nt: TGCGCCAGCAGCCAAGGATCCAGGACTAGCGGGGCCAGCTCCTACGAGCAGTACTTC; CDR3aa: CASSQGSRTSGASSYEQYF
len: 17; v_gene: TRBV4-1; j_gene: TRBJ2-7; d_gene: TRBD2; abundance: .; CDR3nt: TGCGCCAGCAGCCAGGGTCCACTTGGGGGGGGACCATACGAGCAGTACTTC; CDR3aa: CASSQGPLGGGPYEQYF
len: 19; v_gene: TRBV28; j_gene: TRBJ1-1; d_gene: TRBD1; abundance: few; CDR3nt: TGTGCCAGCACTGGTTGGGCCGGGCGGGACAGGGGGCTGGGCACTGAAGCTTTCTTT; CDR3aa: CASTGWAGRDRGLGTEAFF
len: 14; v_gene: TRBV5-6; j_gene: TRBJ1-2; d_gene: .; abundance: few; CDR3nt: TGTGCCAGCAGCTTGAGCGGCCTCTTCGGAGGCTACACCTTC; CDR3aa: CASSLSGLFGGYTF
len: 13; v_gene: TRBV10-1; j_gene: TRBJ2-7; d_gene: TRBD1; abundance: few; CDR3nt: TGCGGCAGGAGTGACAATCCAGGGGGCGAGCAGTACTTC; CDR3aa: CGRSDNPGGEQYF
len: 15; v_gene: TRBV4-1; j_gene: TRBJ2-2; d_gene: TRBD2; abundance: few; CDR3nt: TGCGCCAGCAGCCAGGGACTACGCGGCACCGGGGAGCTGTTTTTT; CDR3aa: CASSQGLRGTGELFF
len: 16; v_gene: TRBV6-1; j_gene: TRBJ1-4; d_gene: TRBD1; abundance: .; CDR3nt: TGTGCCAGCAGTGACCACAGGGGGCGTTATAATGAAAAACTGTTTTTT; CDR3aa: CASSDHRGRYNEKLFF
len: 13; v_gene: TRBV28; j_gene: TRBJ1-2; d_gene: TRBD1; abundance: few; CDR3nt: TGTGCCAGCAGTTTACACAGGGGCCAGGTCTCAACCTTC; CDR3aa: CASSLHRGQVSTF
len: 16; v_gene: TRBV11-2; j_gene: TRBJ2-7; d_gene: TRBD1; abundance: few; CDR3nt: TGTGCCAGCAGCCTAGGACCGGGACAGGGATCCTACGAGCAGTACTTC; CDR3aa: CASSLGPGQGSYEQYF
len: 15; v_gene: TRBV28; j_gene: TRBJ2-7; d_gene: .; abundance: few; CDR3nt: TGTGCCAGCAGCCCAAGCGCCCTGAGCCCGTACGAGCAGTACTTC; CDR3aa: CASSPSALSPYEQYF
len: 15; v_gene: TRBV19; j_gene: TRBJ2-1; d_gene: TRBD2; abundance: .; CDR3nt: TGTGCCAGTAGGGAACTAGCGGGGATCTACAATGAGCAGTTCTTC; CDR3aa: CASRELAGIYNEQFF
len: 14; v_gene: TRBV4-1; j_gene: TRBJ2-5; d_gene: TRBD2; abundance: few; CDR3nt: TGCGCCAGCAGCCACCCTGGGACTATGGAGACCCAGTACTTC; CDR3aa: CASSHPGTMETQYF
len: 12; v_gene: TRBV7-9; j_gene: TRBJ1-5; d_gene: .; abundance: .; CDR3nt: TGTGCCAGCAGCCGAGGTGATCAGCCCCAGCATTTT; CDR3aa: CASSRGDQPQHF
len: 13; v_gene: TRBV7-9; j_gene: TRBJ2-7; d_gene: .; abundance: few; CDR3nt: TGTGCCAGCAGCTTCGCTAACAGCTACGAGCAGTACTTC; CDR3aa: CASSFANSYEQYF
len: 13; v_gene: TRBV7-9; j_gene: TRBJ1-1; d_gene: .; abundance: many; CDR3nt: TGTGCCAGCGCTGCCACCGCCGGGAGCGTGGCTTTCTTT; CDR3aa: CASAATAGSVAFF
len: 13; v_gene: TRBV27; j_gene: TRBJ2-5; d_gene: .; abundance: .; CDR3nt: TGTGCCAGCAGGGAGACAGGGAGGGAGACCCAGTACTTC; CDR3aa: CASRETGRETQYF
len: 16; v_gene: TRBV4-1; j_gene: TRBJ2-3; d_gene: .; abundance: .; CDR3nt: TGCGCCAGCAGCCAGGAGGCTAGCAGAAGCACAGATACGCAGTATTTT; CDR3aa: CASSQEASRSTDTQYF
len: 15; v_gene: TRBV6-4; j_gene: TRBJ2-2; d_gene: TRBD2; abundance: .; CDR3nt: TGTGCCAGCAGATCTAGCGGGGCGAACACCGGGGAGCTGTTTTTT; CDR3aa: CASRSSGANTGELFF
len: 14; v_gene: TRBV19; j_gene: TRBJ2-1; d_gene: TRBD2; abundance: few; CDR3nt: TGTGCCAGTAGAGGACTAGCGGGAAGCAATGAGCAGTTCTTC; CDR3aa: CASRGLAGSNEQFF